This T cell receptor beta chain was observed in a study of T cells in Graves' hyperthyroidism and ophthalmopathy. RNA transcripts yielded amplified TCR beta CDR3 regions. The HTBI primer set was used in a first-round RT-PCR of the TCR CDR3. TCRdb re-derived calls from the multiplex PCR reads in MiXCR, one entry per CDR3 protein. The data hold 300,000 to 450,000 distinct CDR3 sequences, with about 15% observed a single time. The study, taken as a whole, reports: Peripheral blood also featured most of the thyroid clonotypes expanded above 0.001.

This clonotype appeared many times. The antigen is unknown. This clonotype was sampled from a woman aged 30 to 39 with Graves' ophthalmopathy. Sequencing used blood.

The CDR3 reads CASSPGGLSEQYF. The DNA of the CDR3 is TGCGCCAGCAGCCCCGGAGGGCTCAGCGAGCAGTACTTC. The rearrangement joins TRBV5-1 to TRBJ2-7; maybe TRBD2 (6 bases). This CDR3 comprises 13 residues. V lost 4 bases, J lost 6 bases, and 14 bases lay in between. Germline V gives CDR1 SGHRS, CDR2 YFSETQ.